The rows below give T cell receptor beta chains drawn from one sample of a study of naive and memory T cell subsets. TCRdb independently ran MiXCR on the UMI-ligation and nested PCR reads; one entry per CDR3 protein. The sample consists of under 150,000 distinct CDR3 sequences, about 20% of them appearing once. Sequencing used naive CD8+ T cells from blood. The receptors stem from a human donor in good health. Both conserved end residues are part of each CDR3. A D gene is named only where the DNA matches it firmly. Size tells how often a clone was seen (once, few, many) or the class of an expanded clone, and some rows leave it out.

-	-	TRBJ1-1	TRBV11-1	TGTGCCAGCAGCTTGTGGGGTCAGGGCGACACTGAAGCTTTCTTT	CASSLWGQGDTEAFF
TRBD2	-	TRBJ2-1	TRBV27	TGTGCCAGCAGTTATCTAGCGGGAGCATCTGAGCAGTTCTTC	CASSYLAGASEQFF
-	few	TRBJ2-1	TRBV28	TGTGCCAGCAGTTTTAAGGGGGGATTCTCCTACAATGAGCAGTTCTTC	CASSFKGGFSYNEQFF
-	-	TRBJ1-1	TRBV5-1	TGCGCCAGCAGCTTGGAGGGTGCCGGGAACACTGAAGCTTTCTTT	CASSLEGAGNTEAFF
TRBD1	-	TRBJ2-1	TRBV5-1	TGCGCCAGCAGAGAGACAGGGGGCGATGAGCAGTTCTTC	CASRETGGDEQFF
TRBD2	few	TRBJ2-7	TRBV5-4	TGTGCCAGCAGCCCATATAGCGGGTCCTCCTACGAGCAGTACTTC	CASSPYSGSSYEQYF
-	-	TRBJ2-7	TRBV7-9	TGTGCCAGCAGCTTTGAGGACAGCTACGAGCAGTACTTC	CASSFEDSYEQYF
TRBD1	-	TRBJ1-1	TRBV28	TGTGCCAGCAGTCGAACAGGGGCCGCGCGGAAAGCTTTCTTT	CASSRTGAARKAFF
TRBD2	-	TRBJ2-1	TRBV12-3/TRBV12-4	TGTGCCAGCAGTTTCACTAGCGGGATATACAATGAGCAGTTCTTC	CASSFTSGIYNEQFF
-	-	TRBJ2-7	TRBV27	TGTGCCAGCAGTTTAGGAGGGGGCGCCGCCTACGAGCAGTACTTC	CASSLGGGAAYEQYF
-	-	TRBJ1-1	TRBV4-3	TGCGCCAGCAGCCAAGATGGAGGGGCTGAAGCTTTCTTT	CASSQDGGAEAFF
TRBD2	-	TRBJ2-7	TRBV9	TGTGCCAGCAGCGTAGGAATGGCGGGAGGTGGCGAGCAGTACTTC	CASSVGMAGGGEQYF
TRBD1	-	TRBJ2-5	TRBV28	TGTGCCAGCAGCTCTCCGGGACAGCACCAAGAGACCCAGTACTTC	CASSSPGQHQETQYF
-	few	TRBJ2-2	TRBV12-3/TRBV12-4	TGTGCCAGCTTCCCAGTCGGGACCGGGGAGCTGTTTTTT	CASFPVGTGELFF
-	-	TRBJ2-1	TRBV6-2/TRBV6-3	TGTGCCAGCAGCATCGAGGGGGGCCTAAGCAATGAGCAGTTCTTC	CASSIEGGLSNEQFF
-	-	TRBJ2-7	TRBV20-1	TGCAGTGCTAGAGACTACAGCGGAGTCTCCTACGAGCAGTACTTC	CSARDYSGVSYEQYF
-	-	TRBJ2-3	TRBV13	TGTGCCAGCAGCTTACGCGGGACGGACACAGATACGCAGTATTTT	CASSLRGTDTDTQYF
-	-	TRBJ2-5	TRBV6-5	TGTGCCAGCAGTTCGAGTCCGGCAGGGCAAGAGACCCAGTACTTC	CASSSSPAGQETQYF
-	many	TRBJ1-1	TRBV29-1	TGCAGCGTTGTGGAGGAGCCGGGGAACACTGAAGCTTTCTTT	CSVVEEPGNTEAFF
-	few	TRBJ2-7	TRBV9	TGTGCCAGCAGCGTAGGGGTGTCTCTCTACGAGCAGTACTTC	CASSVGVSLYEQYF
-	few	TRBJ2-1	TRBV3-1	TGTGCCAGCAGCCAAGCGTCAGGTGAGCAGTTCTTC	CASSQASGEQFF
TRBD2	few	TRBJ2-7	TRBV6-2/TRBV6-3	TGTGCCAGCAGTTCTCCGTTTGGGCGGGAGATAAACGAGCAGTACTTC	CASSSPFGREINEQYF
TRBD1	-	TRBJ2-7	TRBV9	TGTGCCAGCAGCGCAGGGCCGGGACAGTCCTACGAGCAGTACTTC	CASSAGPGQSYEQYF
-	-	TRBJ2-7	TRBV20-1	TGCAGTGCTCCCCAGTTGTCGGGCGGAGGCACTCCCGAGCAGTACTTC	CSAPQLSGGGTPEQYF
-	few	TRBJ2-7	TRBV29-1	TGCAGCGGGGTGGCCGGCTACGAGCAGTACTTC	CSGVAGYEQYF
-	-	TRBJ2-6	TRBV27	TGTGCCAGCAGTCCTGTTGGGGCCAACGTCCTGACTTTC	CASSPVGANVLTF
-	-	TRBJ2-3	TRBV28	TGTGCCAGCAGCACTCCCCATAGCACAGATACGCAGTATTTT	CASSTPHSTDTQYF
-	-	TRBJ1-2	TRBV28	TGTGCCAGCAGTATCCAGAACTATGGCTACACCTTC	CASSIQNYGYTF
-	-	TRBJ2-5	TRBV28	TGTGCCAGCAGCCGACTGGAACTAGAGACCCAGTACTTC	CASSRLELETQYF
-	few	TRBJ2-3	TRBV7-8	TGTGCCAGCAGCTTAGATACGGACCGTAAGAGCACAGATACGCAGTATTTT	CASSLDTDRKSTDTQYF
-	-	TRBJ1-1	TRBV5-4	TGTGCCAGCAGCTTACAGGGTTCCGACACTGAAGCTTTCTTT	CASSLQGSDTEAFF
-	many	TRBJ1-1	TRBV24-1	TGTGCCACCAGGGCCGATTGGGGCACTGAAGCTTTCTTT	CATRADWGTEAFF
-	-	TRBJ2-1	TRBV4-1	TGCGCCAGCAGCCCAGGCGGTGTCCGTTCAGGGGATGAGCAGTTCTTC	CASSPGGVRSGDEQFF
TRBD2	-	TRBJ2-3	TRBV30	TGTGCCTGGACGGGACTAGCGATAAGCACAGATACGCAGTATTTT	CAWTGLAISTDTQYF
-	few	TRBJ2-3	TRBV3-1	TGTGCCAGCAGCCAAGAGACTGAGGATACGCAGTATTTT	CASSQETEDTQYF
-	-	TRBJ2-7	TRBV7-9	TGTGCCAGCAGCTTCCTCGATCGGTACGAGCAGTACTTC	CASSFLDRYEQYF
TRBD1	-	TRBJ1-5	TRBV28	TGTGCCAGCACTGGGGACAGCGGCTATCAGCCCCAGCATTTT	CASTGDSGYQPQHF
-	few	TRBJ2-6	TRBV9	TGTGCCAGCGCGTTGGGGGCCAACGTCCTGACTTTC	CASALGANVLTF
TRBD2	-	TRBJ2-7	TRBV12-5	TGTGCTAGTGGTTATAGCGGGGCGAATTTCGAGCAGTACTTC	CASGYSGANFEQYF